A single sample gave rise to the 17 T cell receptor beta chains below, sequenced in a study of PD-1 blockade in classical Hodgkin lymphoma. The method was immunoSEQ multiplex PCR; TCRdb's version includes in-frame clones alone and lacks a portion of them. The repertoire consists of under 9,500 clones, with about 87% occurring once and the leading ten covering roughly 25%. Sample time point: cycle 4 day 1 (C4D1), after more than five weeks of nivolumab. Each patient relapsed following autologous stem cell transplantation, and prior brentuximab vedotin exposure differed. The sequencing here drew on peripheral blood mononuclear cells (PBMCs), taken before the fourth cycle of nivolumab. These receptor sequences come from a human donor with classical Hodgkin lymphoma.

The chain uses TRBV7-9 and TRBJ1-1; 8 bases agree with TRBD1. This CDR3 has 15 amino acids. Germline CDR1 reads SEHNR; CDR2 reads FQNEAQ (reference sequence). V shed 2 bases and J 7 bases; nucleotides not matched to a gene: 9. The CDR3 nucleotides are TGTGCCAGCAGCTTAAAACCGGGACAGGAGCATGAAGCTTTCTTT. Its translation: CASSLKPGQEHEAFF.

The chain couples TRBV7-2 to TRBJ1-2, with D possibly being TRBD1 (5 bases). This CDR3 has 15 amino acids. The V and J ends lost 0 bases and 4 bases respectively, with 12 bases between them. Per germline, CDR1 SGHTA and CDR2 FQGNSA. The CDR3 sequence is CASSLAPGASYGYTF. DNA of the CDR3: TGTGCCAGCAGCTTAGCCCCCGGGGCGAGCTATGGCTACACCTTC.

CDR3 protein: CASTLGQGSNQPQHF. DNA for the CDR3: TGTGCCAGTACCTTAGGACAGGGGAGCAATCAGCCCCAGCATTTT. The chain carries TRBV19 and TRBJ1-5; 9 nucleotides line up with TRBD1. The germline gives CDR1 LNHDA, CDR2 SQIVND (reference sequence). CDR3 length: 15 amino acids. V shed 7 bases and J 1 base; nucleotides not matched to a gene: 5.

The chain has TRBV6-5 and TRBJ1-1; D is unresolved. The germline gives CDR1 MNHEY, CDR2 SVGAGI. The length of the CDR3 is 13 residues. V dropped 10 bases and J dropped 1 base, with 13 bases sitting between them. The CDR3 DNA reads as TGTGCCACCGGGCGGGTCGGGAACACTGAAGCTTTCTTT. Protein sequence: CATGRVGNTEAFF.

V gene TRBV12-5 combines with J gene TRBJ2-1, with 13 bases that match TRBD2. This CDR3 has 17 residues. The V segment lost 3 bases and the J segment 9 bases; nucleotides outside the gene matches: 11. Germline lookup yields CDR1 LGHNT and CDR2 FRNRAP. The CDR3 loop is CASGFPSTSGGAVEQFF. The CDR3 nucleotides read TGTGCTAGTGGTTTCCCCTCCACTAGCGGGGGGGCGGTTGAGCAGTTCTTC.

The chain links TRBV19 to TRBJ2-7; D is undetermined. V shed 4 bases and J shed 5 bases, with 9 bases lying between them. Germline V CDR1 and CDR2: LNHDA, SQIVND (reference sequence). The CDR3 contains 12 residues. The CDR3 region is CASSRGFNEQYF. The CDR3 DNA is TGTGCCAGTAGTAGGGGATTTAACGAGCAGTACTTC.

This chain links TRBV28 with TRBJ1-4; D is undetermined. The CDR3 totals 14 residues. Trimming cost V 2 bases and J 5 bases, with 9 bases left between them. Germline V lookup: CDR1 MDHEN, CDR2 SYDVKM. The CDR3 coding sequence is TGTGCCAGCAGTTTAACGAACCCCAATGAAAAACTGTTTTTT. Encoded protein: CASSLTNPNEKLFF.

Only one count was recorded for this clone. The chain uses TRBV5-4 and TRBJ1-2; no clear D gene. The CDR3 spans 15 residues. V gave up 0 bases and J gave up 1 base, with 10 bases separating them. Per the germline V gene, CDR1 is SGHNT and CDR2 is YYREEE (reference sequence). CDR3 nucleotide sequence: TGTGCCAGCAGCTTGGCGCGGACGGATAACTATGGCTACACCTTC. It translates to CASSLARTDNYGYTF.

The V and J genes are TRBV27 and TRBJ1-2; D is unresolved. Per germline, CDR1 MNHEY and CDR2 SMNVEV (reference sequence). Between the trimmed V and J ends, which lost 4 bases and 2 bases, there was a span of 14 bases. The CDR3 is made up of 15 amino acids. DNA for the CDR3: TGTGCCAGCAGTTCGCCTGGCGCGGGAAACTATGGCTACACCTTC. Protein product: CASSSPGAGNYGYTF.

The V gene is TRBV12-5, the J gene TRBJ1-1, with a possible D match to TRBD1 (5 bases). Germline V gene lookup returns CDR1 LGHNT and CDR2 FRNRAP. The CDR3 is 14 residues long. V was clipped by 6 bases and J by 0 bases, with 11 bases between them. Here the CDR3 reads CASGLGQVNTEAFF. The CDR3, as DNA: TGTGCTAGTGGCCTGGGGCAGGTGAACACTGAAGCTTTCTTT.

This chain uses TRBV5-1 with TRBJ2-1; unclear D gene. V lost 1 base and J 1 base, leaving 6 bases between the germline ends. This CDR3 comprises 14 residues. The V gene's germline CDR1 is SGHRS and CDR2 YFSETQ. In DNA form, the CDR3 reads TGCGCCAGCAGCTTGATGCCTTCCTACAATGAGCAGTTCTTC. Amino acid sequence: CASSLMPSYNEQFF. Together with reference TRBV5-1 and TRBJ2-1, the CDR3 gives the full variable domain: KAGVTQTPRYLIKTRGQQVTLSCSPISGHRSVSWYQQTPGQGLQFLFEYFSETQRNKGNFPGRFSGRQFSNSRSEMNVSTLELGDSALYLCASSLMPSYNEQFFGPGTRLTVL.

The chain combines TRBV4-3 with TRBJ2-5; the D call may be TRBD1 or TRBD2 (7 bases each). The CDR3 loop spans 19 amino acids. Germline CDR1 and CDR2: LGHNA and YSLEER. Trimming removed 0 bases at V and 2 bases at J, with 22 bases between. The CDR3 region is CASSQDPGGAGAGQETQYF. For the CDR3, the DNA is TGCGCCAGCAGCCAAGATCCAGGGGGGGCGGGGGCAGGGCAAGAGACCCAGTACTTC.

The chain recombines TRBV7-2 with TRBJ2-7, with D tentatively TRBD2 (6 bases). There are 15 residues in the CDR3. V lost 3 bases and J lost 2, with 14 bases in between. Germline-derived CDR1 and CDR2 are SGHTA and FQGNSA. The CDR3 sequence is CASSFQGLATYEQYF. For the CDR3, the DNA is TGTGCCAGCAGCTTTCAGGGACTTGCTACCTACGAGCAGTACTTC. The complete variable domain, with remaining parts taken from reference TRBV7-2 and TRBJ2-7, reads GAGVSQSPSNKVTEKGKDVELRCDPISGHTALYWYRQSLGQGLEFLIYFQGNSAPDKSGLPSDRFSAERTGGSVSTLTIQRTQQEDSAVYLCASSFQGLATYEQYFGPGTRLTVT.

This clone was counted once. The chain employs TRBV19 and TRBJ2-7, with 7 bases lining up with TRBD1. V shed 1 base, J shed 2 bases, and the junction held 11 bases outside the gene matches. Germline values: CDR1 LNHDA, CDR2 SQIVND (reference sequence). The CDR3 runs to 17 residues. The CDR3 nucleotides are TGTGCCAGTAGTATAGGACCGGGACAGTCCCCAACCTACGAGCAGTACTTC. Translating gives CASSIGPGQSPTYEQYF.

CDR3 sequence (DNA): TGTGCCAGCAGCACCCGGGGGAGAGGAGCTTTCTTT. It translates to CASSTRGRGAFF. The chain employs TRBV7-9 and TRBJ1-1; TRBD1 is a possible D gene (5 bases). The V gene lost 5 bases and the J gene lost 10 bases, with 14 bases spanning the gap. Germline loops: CDR1 SEHNR, CDR2 FQNEAQ (reference sequence). The CDR3 has 12 amino acids.

This chain uses TRBV5-1 with TRBJ1-4, with TRBD1 matching 11 bases. V was pared by 4 bases and J by 6 bases, with 14 bases of the junction left unmatched. There are 18 residues in the CDR3. CDR1 SGHRS and CDR2 YFSETQ come from the germline V gene. The CDR3 sequence: CASSLGTGGKLADEKLFF. The CDR3 DNA follows: TGCGCCAGCAGCCTTGGGACAGGGGGTAAACTTGCGGATGAAAAACTGTTTTTT.

This clone was observed once. This chain joins TRBV19 and TRBJ2-5; D remains unclear. The germline gives CDR1 LNHDA, CDR2 SQIVND (reference sequence). V lost 3 bases and J lost 5, with 4 bases in between. The CDR3 spans 11 residues. The CDR3 reads CASSIHETQYF. DNA of the CDR3: TGTGCCAGTAGTATTCATGAGACCCAGTACTTC.